Listed below are T cell receptor beta chains from one sample, sequenced in a study of T cells in Graves' hyperthyroidism and ophthalmopathy. Using its own MiXCR run on the multiplex PCR reads, TCRdb lists one record per CDR3 protein. The table has some 800,000 distinct CDR3 sequences, about 38% seen once; the top ten hold more than 7%. The sequencing input was blood. These receptors were obtained from a man aged 18 to 29 with Graves' hyperthyroidism. Each CDR3 is given with its conserved first and last residue. D genes are given only for firm matches. Where a row states a size, it is once, few, many or the class of an expanded clone; other rows omit it.

TGCAGTGTTACTAGTGATACGAACACCGGGGAGCTGTTTTTT	CSVTSDTNTGELFF	-	few	TRBV20-1	TRBJ2-2
TGTGCCAGCAGCCAAATACAGGGAGCTTCGGGTGGCTACACCTTC	CASSQIQGASGGYTF	-	few	TRBV12-3/TRBV12-4	TRBJ1-2
TGCAGCACCGGGACAGGGATGGGAGAGACCCAGTACTTC	CSTGTGMGETQYF	TRBD1	-	TRBV20-1	TRBJ2-5
TGTGCCAGCAGCTTAGGGGACACGTCCGCCTACGAGCAGTACTTC	CASSLGDTSAYEQYF	-	few	TRBV7-9	TRBJ2-7
TGCAGTGCTAGTGCCCTCTTGAATGGGAACACTGAAGCTTTCTTT	CSASALLNGNTEAFF	-	-	TRBV20-1	TRBJ1-1
TGCGCCAGCAGCCCGGGTGAGAGCGGGGCTTGGAGTGAAAAACTGTTTTTT	CASSPGESGAWSEKLFF	-	-	TRBV5-1	TRBJ1-4
TGTGCCAGCAGCGGCGGGGACTTCTACGAGCAGTACTTC	CASSGGDFYEQYF	-	-	TRBV2	TRBJ2-7
TGTGCCAAACGGGCTGGGGCCAACGTCCTGACTTTC	CAKRAGANVLTF	-	-	TRBV10-3	TRBJ2-6
TGTGCCAGCAGCTCAGTCAGGTATCGCGAGCAGTACTTC	CASSSVRYREQYF	-	-	TRBV7-2	TRBJ2-7
TGTGCCAGCAAGAGGACAGGAAGCTATGGCTACACCTTC	CASKRTGSYGYTF	TRBD1	-	TRBV2	TRBJ1-2
TGTGCCAGCAGCGTAGGCGAGCACTCTGGAAACACCTTC	CASSVGEHSGNTF	-	-	TRBV9	TRBJ1-2
TGTGCCAGCAGCTGCGGACAGTATAATTCACCCCTCCACTTT	CASSCGQYNSPLHF	-	-	TRBV9	TRBJ1-6
TGTGCCAGCAGTGCTAGCATCGCGAACACCGGGGGAAAACAGCCCCAGCATTTT	CASSASIANTGGKQPQHF	-	-	TRBV2	TRBJ1-5
TGTGCCAGCAGCTTAGCTCGGGGAAAACTGTTTTTT	CASSLARGKLFF	-	many	TRBV7-2	TRBJ1-4
TGCAGTGCTAGGACCTGGGGCGGGGGTCGAATTTCACCCCTCCACTTT	CSARTWGGGRISPLHF	-	-	TRBV20-1	TRBJ1-6
TGTGCCATCCCGACTAGTAGGAACACCGGGGAGCTGCTTTTT	CAIPTSRNTGELLF	-	-	TRBV10-3	TRBJ2-2
TGCGCCAGCAGCTCGGGACCTACTCAGGGACCCTACGAGCAGTACTTC	CASSSGPTQGPYEQYF	-	few	TRBV5-1	TRBJ2-7
TGTGCCAGCAGTGAAGTACCCTCGACGGTATCAACTAATGAAAAACTGTTTTTT	CASSEVPSTVSTNEKLFF	-	-	TRBV6-5	TRBJ1-4
TGTGCCATCAGTATCAGGGAACTTGGGGCCTACGAGCAGTACTTC	CAISIRELGAYEQYF	-	few	TRBV10-3	TRBJ2-7
TGTGCCAGCAGTCCGACGGGTAGCGTCGGCTACACCTTC	CASSPTGSVGYTF	-	-	TRBV12-3/TRBV12-4	TRBJ1-2
TGTGCCAGCACCTTTAGGACGGGGTCCACCGGGGAGCTGTTTTTT	CASTFRTGSTGELFF	-	few	TRBV7-9	TRBJ2-2
TGTGCCAGCCAAATAGCGGGAGAAGAGACCCAGTACTTC	CASQIAGEETQYF	TRBD2	-	TRBV12-3/TRBV12-4	TRBJ2-5
TGCAGCGTTACACAACGGCTGAACACTGAAGCTTTCTTT	CSVTQRLNTEAFF	-	many	TRBV29-1	TRBJ1-1
TGTGCCAGCAGCCCGCGGGGAAGGGACGACGAGCAGTACTTC	CASSPRGRDDEQYF	-	-	TRBV7-8	TRBJ2-7
TGCAGTGCTAGAGAAGGCATAGGGGATGCGCAGCCCCAGCATTTT	CSAREGIGDAQPQHF	-	-	TRBV20-1	TRBJ1-5
TGCAGCGTTAGGGGACAGCCTGGGGAGACCCAGTACTTC	CSVRGQPGETQYF	TRBD1	many	TRBV29-1	TRBJ2-5
TGTGCCAGCAGTGAGTCGACTAGCGGGGGAGCAGAGGCAAAGACCCAGTACTTC	CASSESTSGGAEAKTQYF	TRBD2	few	TRBV2	TRBJ2-5
TGTGCCAGCAGTGGGACAGCCGGAGAGACCCAGTACTTC	CASSGTAGETQYF	TRBD1	-	TRBV6-2/TRBV6-3	TRBJ2-5
TGTGCCAGCAGCAAACTAGCGGGAGGCACCGGGGAGCTGTTTTTT	CASSKLAGGTGELFF	TRBD2	-	TRBV7-9	TRBJ2-2
TGTGCCAGCAGCCCAATGGTGGGCGGACTAGCGTCGCACGAGCAGTACTTC	CASSPMVGGLASHEQYF	TRBD2	-	TRBV7-9	TRBJ2-7
TGTGCCAGCAGCTTAGACCTTCTAGCTGACGGGGAGCTGTTTTTT	CASSLDLLADGELFF	-	-	TRBV7-6	TRBJ2-2
TGCAGCGTCGATCCTAGCGTGGGGAACACTGAAGCTTTCTTT	CSVDPSVGNTEAFF	-	-	TRBV29-1	TRBJ1-1
TGCGCCAGCAGGAAGGGAGCGGGGGGGCCCGACGAGCAGTACTTC	CASRKGAGGPDEQYF	TRBD2	-	TRBV5-1	TRBJ2-7
TGTGCCAGCAGTGAAGCGCGCAGGGAGTACGGGGAGCTGTTTTTT	CASSEARREYGELFF	-	-	TRBV2	TRBJ2-2
TGTGCCAGTCGGACAGGGAGGGTGAACACTGAAGCTTTCTTT	CASRTGRVNTEAFF	TRBD1	many	TRBV19	TRBJ1-1
TGTGCCAGCAGCTCAGACCCGAGGGCGCCATATGGCTACACCTTC	CASSSDPRAPYGYTF	-	many	TRBV11-2	TRBJ1-2
TGTGCTAGCAGCCCCGGGCCGTCCGGCGGGGAGCTGTTTTTT	CASSPGPSGGELFF	-	many	TRBV7-7	TRBJ2-2
TGTGCCACCAGCAGAGAAGGGACATTTGATTCACCCCTCCACTTT	CATSREGTFDSPLHF	-	-	TRBV15	TRBJ1-6
TGTGCCAGCCAGGGAGGTGGGGAGACCCAGTACTTC	CASQGGGETQYF	-	-	TRBV5-5	TRBJ2-5
TGCAGTCTCCGGGACCCTCGGACCTACGAGCAGTACTTC	CSLRDPRTYEQYF	-	-	TRBV29-1	TRBJ2-7
TGTGCCAGCAGCCGGACAGGGTTAGGTGAAGCTTTCTTT	CASSRTGLGEAFF	TRBD1	once	TRBV10-1	TRBJ1-1
TGTGCCAGCCAGAGGCAGGAGCAAGAGACCCAGTACTTC	CASQRQEQETQYF	-	-	TRBV6-5	TRBJ2-5
TGTGCCAGCAGCTTAGCGGTAGGCGGCCTGAACACCGGGGAGCTGTTTTTT	CASSLAVGGLNTGELFF	-	few	TRBV7-2	TRBJ2-2
TGTGCCAGCAGCGTAGTTCCAGGACAAACTGAAGCTTTCTTT	CASSVVPGQTEAFF	-	few	TRBV9	TRBJ1-1
TGTGCCAGCAGCGGACAGGTCTCTGGAAACACCATATATTTT	CASSGQVSGNTIYF	-	-	TRBV9	TRBJ1-3
TGTGCCAGCTCACCACGACAGGGGTGGGAGACCCAGTACTTC	CASSPRQGWETQYF	TRBD1	-	TRBV7-2	TRBJ2-5
TGCAGCACTCATTCCGAAATACTAGCGGGAGTGCGGTACTTC	CSTHSEILAGVRYF	TRBD2	-	TRBV20-1	TRBJ2-7
TGTGCCAGCAGCTTCTGGCGGGAGGGACCCAAGGAGACCCAGTACTTC	CASSFWREGPKETQYF	TRBD2	many	TRBV7-2	TRBJ2-5
TGTGCCAGTAAAGTTACGGTGCAGGGCACTGAAGCTTTCTTT	CASKVTVQGTEAFF	-	few	TRBV6-5	TRBJ1-1
TGCAGCCCCAGCGGGAGGGCAGTGACCCAGTACTTC	CSPSGRAVTQYF	TRBD2	many	TRBV20-1	TRBJ2-5
TGCGCCAGCAGCCAGGACACGGGAAGCAATCAGCCCCAGCATTTT	CASSQDTGSNQPQHF	-	many	TRBV4-1	TRBJ1-5
TGTGCCAGCAGCATAACCGGGACGCCCTCCTACGAGCAGTGCTTC	CASSITGTPSYEQCF	-	-	TRBV2	TRBJ2-7
TGTGCCAGCAGCTTGAATCGGGAGCTGTTTTTT	CASSLNRELFF	-	many	TRBV5-5	TRBJ2-2
TGTGCCAGCAGCGTAACAGACAGTTTTCGATTCGACTACGAGCAGTACTTC	CASSVTDSFRFDYEQYF	-	-	TRBV9	TRBJ2-7
TGTGCCGCCTCTGACAGGGTGAACACTGAAGCTTTCTTT	CAASDRVNTEAFF	TRBD1	few	TRBV7-2	TRBJ1-1
TGTGCCACCAAGAGGGTTGGGGACACTGAAGCTTTCTTT	CATKRVGDTEAFF	-	-	TRBV10-3	TRBJ1-1
TGTGCCAGCAGCGTAGGGACAGCGGAAGAGACCCAGTACTTC	CASSVGTAEETQYF	-	many	TRBV9	TRBJ2-5